These 20 T cell receptor beta chains were sequenced from one sample in a study of cytomegalovirus exposure and HLA in healthy donors. This table comes from immunoSEQ multiplex PCR, and its TCRdb copy is limited to in-frame clones, with some not included. The sample includes 110,000 or so clones, roughly 83% of them seen just once. Sample: PBMCs. These receptors all come from a man aged 18-30 years in good health and CMV-seronegative.

The chain combines TRBV7-9 with TRBJ1-1; 7 bases align to TRBD1. CDR1 is SEHNR and CDR2 is FQNEAQ in the germline V gene (reference sequence). This CDR3 is 15 amino acids long. V lost 5 bases, J lost 1 base, and 7 bases stayed unmatched. CDR3 DNA: TGTGCCAGCAGCCCCCCGGGACAGAAGAACACTGAAGCTTTCTTT. Translated, it gives CASSPPGQKNTEAFF.

This chain connects TRBV6-5 to TRBJ1-1; D remains ambiguous. The germline gives CDR1 MNHEY, CDR2 SVGAGI. Between the trimmed V and J ends, which lost 7 bases and 0 bases, there was a span of 6 bases. The CDR3 consists of 12 residues. CDR3 region: CASNSLNTEAFF. The CDR3 region has the DNA TGTGCCAGCAACAGCTTGAACACTGAAGCTTTCTTT.

The chain uses TRBV6-1 and TRBJ2-5; D unresolved. The CDR3 is 16 amino acids. V lost 1 base to trimming and J lost 4 bases, with 16 bases between them. Germline values: CDR1 MNHNS, CDR2 SASEGT. CDR3 DNA sequence: TGTGCCAGCAGTGAAGAGTTTTACGGGTACATAGAGACCCAGTACTTC. Translation gives CASSEEFYGYIETQYF.

The chain combines TRBV27 with TRBJ2-1, with 8 positions matching TRBD2. The CDR3 is made up of 15 amino acids. After removal of 5 bases from V and 11 bases from J, the junction contained 14 bases not matched to a gene. CDR1 is MNHEY, CDR2 SMNVEV, per germline (reference sequence). The CDR3 DNA reads as TGTGCCAGCAGTATCTCGGGACTAGGATCCCCCCAGCAGTTCTTC. Translating gives CASSISGLGSPQQFF.

This clone was observed a few times. This chain links TRBV6-1 with TRBJ2-7; D might be TRBD1 (5 bases). Trimming took 6 bases from V and 1 from J, leaving 16 bases between them. CDR1 and CDR2 (germline): MNHNS, SASEGT. The length of the CDR3 is 15 residues. The CDR3 DNA reads as TGTGCCAGCAGCCAGACAGCGTATTCATCCTACGAGCAGTACTTC. Protein: CASSQTAYSSYEQYF.

The chain is built from TRBV7-9 and TRBJ1-4, with D possibly TRBD1 on 6 matching bases. Per germline, CDR1 SEHNR and CDR2 FQNEAQ (reference sequence). V lost 2 bases, J lost 7 bases, and 14 bases lay in between. The CDR3 contains 15 residues. The CDR3 region is CASSLMDSSREKLFF. The CDR3 coding sequence is TGTGCCAGCAGCTTAATGGACAGCTCTCGTGAAAAACTGTTTTTT.

The chain is built from TRBV7-9 and TRBJ2-1; the match to TRBD2 covers 8 bases. The CDR3 totals 16 residues. The J segment lost 3 bases and the V segment lost 1 base, leaving 5 bases of the junction unmatched. Germline-derived CDR1 and CDR2 are SEHNR and FQNEAQ (reference sequence). CDR3 protein: CASSLEIGTSYNEQFF. The CDR3 bases are TGTGCCAGCAGCTTAGAGATTGGGACTAGCTACAATGAGCAGTTCTTC.

This chain links TRBV6-1 with TRBJ2-2; 13 bases are shared with TRBD2. The junction had 6 bases not matched to a gene; V was cut back by 4 bases and J by 7 bases. Germline-derived CDR1 and CDR2 are MNHNS and SASEGT. This CDR3 has 16 residues. The CDR3 is CASSGLAGGGDGELFF. The CDR3 DNA reads TGTGCCAGCAGTGGACTAGCGGGAGGCGGAGACGGGGAGCTGTTTTTT.

The chain employs TRBV10-3 and TRBJ1-3; 9 positions match TRBD1. Germline values: CDR1 ENHRY, CDR2 SYGVKD. The CDR3 extends over 16 amino acids. The ends lost 8 bases at V and 7 bases at J; junction bases unmatched: 15. The CDR3 sequence: CAIAPRDREQGNTIYF. CDR3 DNA sequence: TGTGCCATCGCTCCCCGGGACAGGGAGCAAGGGAACACCATATATTTT.

J is TRBJ1-5 and V is TRBV7-9; 7 nucleotides agree with TRBD1. CDR3 length equals 18 residues. The J segment lost 4 bases and the V segment lost 4 bases, leaving 16 bases of the junction unmatched. Germline V gene sequence: CDR1 SEHNR, CDR2 FQNEAQ (reference sequence). The CDR3 here is CASSSTTLIPGQNQPQHF. CDR3 DNA: TGTGCCAGCAGCTCGACGACCCTGATTCCGGGACAGAATCAGCCCCAGCATTTT.

The chain uses TRBV4-1 and TRBJ2-2; a possible D gene is TRBD1 (6 bases). The CDR3 extends over 14 amino acids. The germline gives CDR1 MGHRA, CDR2 YSYEKL. V was clipped by 0 bases and J by 7 bases, with 9 bases between them. CDR3 in DNA: TGCGCCAGCAGCCAAGATCCAGGGGACGGGGAGCTGTTTTTT. Translation: CASSQDPGDGELFF.

The rearrangement joins TRBV14 to TRBJ1-5, with D tentatively TRBD1 (6 bases). The CDR3 loop spans 19 amino acids. Germline CDR1 and CDR2: SGHDN and FVKESK. The ends were cut back, 0 bases at V and 8 bases at J, with 26 bases in the middle. For the CDR3, the DNA is TGTGCCAGCAGCCAAGATGCAGGGGCCCCGAGCTTCGGGATTGAGCCCCAGCATTTT. It translates to CASSQDAGAPSFGIEPQHF.

The chain uses TRBV2 and TRBJ2-6; the D gene is possibly TRBD2 (6 bases). With 8 bases removed from V and 4 bases from J, the gap between germline ends came to 27 bases. Germline CDR1 reads SNHLY; CDR2 reads FYNNEI. The CDR3 sequence is 19 residues long. CDR3 sequence (DNA): TGTGCCAGCGACCGAGAGGGGACTCCAAATTCTTTGGGGGCCAACGTCCTGACTTTC. It translates to CASDREGTPNSLGANVLTF. Full variable domain (remainder filled in from reference TRBV2 and TRBJ2-6): EPEVTQTPSHQVTQMGQEVILRCVPISNHLYFYWYRQILGQKVEFLVSFYNNEISEKSEIFDDQFSVERPDGSNFTLKIRSTKLEDSAMYFCASDREGTPNSLGANVLTFGAGSRLTVL.

The gene calls are TRBV6-1 and TRBJ1-1; TRBD1 might be the D (6 bases). The germline V gene has CDR1 MNHNS and CDR2 SASEGT. There are 15 residues in the CDR3. The V gene lost 2 bases and the J gene lost 1 base, with 11 bases spanning the gap. The CDR3 loop reads CASSEISGANTEAFF. The CDR3 DNA sequence: TGTGCCAGCAGTGAAATTTCAGGGGCGAACACTGAAGCTTTCTTT.

The chain recombines TRBV4-1 with TRBJ2-7; 7 bases agree with TRBD2. The trim removed 0 bases at V and 5 bases at J, leaving 7 bases unmatched. Germline V gene data show CDR1 as MGHRA and CDR2 as YSYEKL. This CDR3 region has 15 residues. The CDR3 nucleotides read TGCGCCAGCAGCCAAGATACCAGCGGGGCAAACGAGCAGTACTTC. Its protein is CASSQDTSGANEQYF.

The rearrangement links TRBV12-5 to TRBJ2-7; 9 positions match TRBD2. Germline-derived CDR1 and CDR2 are LGHNT and FRNRAP. This CDR3 comprises 15 residues. V lost 3 bases and J lost 3; bases outside the gene matches: 6. CDR3 DNA: TGTGCTAGTGGTTTAGTAGCGGGAGCCTTCTACGAGCAGTACTTC. This encodes CASGLVAGAFYEQYF.

The chain joins TRBV10-3 to TRBJ1-1; no firm D call. V dropped 5 bases and J dropped 1 base, with 11 bases sitting between them. Germline lookup yields CDR1 ENHRY and CDR2 SYGVKD. This CDR3 region has 14 residues. CDR3 sequence reads: CAISQAGGNTEAFF. CDR3 in DNA: TGTGCCATCAGTCAAGCAGGAGGGAACACTGAAGCTTTCTTT.

The V and J genes are TRBV5-1 and TRBJ1-6; possible D gene TRBD1, 6 bases. Germline V gene lookup returns CDR1 SGHRS and CDR2 YFSETQ. Trimming cost V 0 bases and J 0 bases, with 10 bases left between them. The length of the CDR3 is 17 residues. The CDR3: CASSLVQGSSYNSPLHF. CDR3 nucleotides: TGCGCCAGCAGCTTGGTTCAGGGGAGCTCCTATAATTCACCCCTCCACTTT.

The chain links TRBV12-5 to TRBJ2-7, with TRBD1 matching over 8 bases. There are 13 residues in the CDR3. Germline V gene data show CDR1 as LGHNT and CDR2 as FRNRAP. J gave up 5 bases and V 5 bases, and 5 bases lay outside the gene matches. CDR3: CASGEADRDEQYF. CDR3 coding DNA: TGTGCTAGTGGTGAGGCGGACAGGGACGAGCAGTACTTC.

The chain recombines TRBV5-4 with TRBJ1-2, with D maybe TRBD1 (5 bases). The germline V and J ends were trimmed by 2 bases and 0 bases, with 14 bases remaining between them. The germline V gene encodes CDR1 SGHNT and CDR2 YYREEE (reference sequence). The CDR3 is 16 amino acids. CDR3 sequence (DNA): TGTGCCAGCAGCTTAAGTCAGACCAGGGCTAACTATGGCTACACCTTC. It specifies CASSLSQTRANYGYTF.